This T cell receptor (beta chain) is drawn from a study of T cells in Graves' hyperthyroidism and ophthalmopathy (dated by TCRdb to 2018 to 2020). Background for the entire study: Peripheral blood samples were taken at initial diagnosis, before any treatment was given. To identify TCR V-J signatures that set the groups apart, the researchers used a discovery cohort of roughly 100 patients, made up of 43 with Graves' ophthalmopathy and 55 to 65 with stable Graves' hyperthyroidism. Prospective prediction of ophthalmopathy was tested in an independent validation cohort consisting of roughly 20 hyperthyroidism patients and approximately 16 patients who later progressed to ophthalmopathy. The approximately 90 discovery patients were randomly split 7:3 into training and test sets. In addition, the study compared T-cell repertoires in thyroid tissue and in blood from several Graves' hyperthyroidism patients. Once sampling was done, hyperthyroidism patients were given methimazole at a starting dose of 30 mg daily, whereas ophthalmopathy patients were given high-dose intravenous methylprednisolone. According to the paper, TCR Vbeta CDR3 sequencing was carried out on 135 peripheral blood samples, which came from fewer than 50 ophthalmopathy, under 85 hyperthyroidism and about 17 progressor patients.

The TCR beta CDR3 regions were amplified from the RNA transcripts. The first round of RT-PCR for the TCR CDR3 was performed with the HTBI primer set and the Qiagen OneStep RT-PCR kit. The libraries were constructed in a second round of multiplex PCR and then size-selected and purified. Paired-end sequencing of the libraries was performed with 100 bp reads on an Illumina HiSeq2000. As for the authors' bioinformatics: SOAPnuke was used to process the raw data, removing reads that contained adapters or uncalled bases, had a mean Phred below 15, or lacked an exact match to the constant primer or identifier. High-quality paired reads were merged with COPE v1.2.5, and unique nucleotide sequences were defined as clonotypes. Clonotypes were aligned to IMGT TRBV, TRBD and TRBJ reference segments using MiTCR v1.1. The analysis was restricted to V-J combinations with a frequency above 0.0001, which together covered 99% to 99.2% of the repertoires. A TCS score was defined as the ratio of F50 (clonal expansion) to E x V (chaos), with BLOSUM62-based TCRdist applied between CDR3 peptides within each V-J. Welch's t-statistics and random forest reduced fewer than 550 V-J features to 10 to 15, which were used in a naive Bayes classifier (R e1071). TCRdb passed the public sequencing reads through fastp at Q25 and MiXCR, retaining productive beta sequences. Here each entry gathers all rows of one CDR3 protein and keeps the most common genes and DNA. The V and J calls and clone size are TCRdb's, not the authors'. In all, the sample holds under 400,000 distinct CDR3 sequences, and 15% to 18% of those were seen once. The biggest ten clones account for 25% to 30% of the sample.

Only a few counts were recorded for this clonotype. Its antigen is still unknown. No much larger clone is present one base from it, and per-base qualities are unavailable. The study at large found these results: Most expanded thyroid clonotypes (frequency above 0.001) were also detected in blood, suggesting blood repertoires may reflect thyroid immune responses. Ophthalmopathy was separated from stable hyperthyroidism by a 13 V-J signature model, with 85% to 90% sensitivity and about 81% specificity obtained in cross-validation and 80%/75% obtained in testing. Sample size was not statistically predetermined, and investigators were not blinded to group allocation. During validation, the model predicted progression to ophthalmopathy a median of about 6.5 months ahead of onset, with more than 55% sensitivity and 72.22% specificity.

The hyperthyroidism patients were between 18 and 65 years old and newly diagnosed, with a disease duration of less than 2 months. The study excluded patients with uncontrolled infections, other autoimmune diseases, pregnancy or lactation. Diagnoses relied on clinical symptoms, serum thyroxine and TRAb, thyroid ultrasound and orbital computed tomography. Blood from progressor patients was collected at the time of first diagnosis with hyperthyroidism, before any ophthalmopathy symptoms had appeared. Ficoll-Paque density gradient centrifugation was used to isolate PBMCs from around 9.1 ml of fresh peripheral blood. Progressor patients were first diagnosed with Graves' hyperthyroidism and then developed ophthalmopathy during follow-up. Total RNA was extracted with Trizol reagent, and quality was checked on an Agilent 2100 Bioanalyzer. Including cysteine and phenylalanine, the CDR3 has 16 amino acids. This entry keeps only the CDR3 DNA: 48 bases, framed from base 1. V is pared back by 5 bases and J by 1 base, with 16 bases lying between the germline termini. Looking up the germline V gene (reference sequence) yields CDR1 MNHEY and CDR2 SMNVEV.

The V gene is TRBV27 and the J gene is TRBJ2-3; the D segment could be TRBD2, given 6 matching bases. This clonotype was obtained from a woman between 18 and 29 years old with Graves' hyperthyroidism that later progressed to Graves' ophthalmopathy. Input material: blood. The CDR3 amino acid sequence is: CASSPDWSGGTDTQYF. The nucleotide sequence reads as follows: TGTGCCAGCAGTCCAGACTGGTCGGGGGGCACAGATACGCAGTATTTT.